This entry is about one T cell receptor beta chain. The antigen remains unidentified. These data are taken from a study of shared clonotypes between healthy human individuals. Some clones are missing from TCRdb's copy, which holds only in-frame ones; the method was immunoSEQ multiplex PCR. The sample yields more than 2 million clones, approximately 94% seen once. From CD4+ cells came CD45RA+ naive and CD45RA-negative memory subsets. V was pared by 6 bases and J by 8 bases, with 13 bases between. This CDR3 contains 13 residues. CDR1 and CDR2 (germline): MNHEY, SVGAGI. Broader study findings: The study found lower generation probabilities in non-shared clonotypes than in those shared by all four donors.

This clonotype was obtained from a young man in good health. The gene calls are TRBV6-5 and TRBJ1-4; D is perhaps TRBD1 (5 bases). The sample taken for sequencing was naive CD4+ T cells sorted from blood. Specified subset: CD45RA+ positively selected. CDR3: CASSTPGPEKLFF. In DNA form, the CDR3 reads TGTGCCAGCAGCACGCCGGGGCCGGAAAAACTGTTTTTT.